This T cell receptor beta chain is drawn from a study of breast tumors, draining lymph nodes, adjacent tissues. Each CDR3 protein is one row after TCRdb ran MiXCR on the multiplex PCR reads. Among some 170,000 distinct CDR3 sequences listed, 30% to 35% were seen once. General study results and limits: Luminal-like breast cancer showed significantly greater tumor-nontumor repertoire similarity than basal-like breast cancer did. The data were judged consistent with most tumor T cells coming from lymph node and expanding in tumor. Data only fit, rather than demonstrated, lymph node origin of most tumor T cells. Tumors had less TCR diversity than lymph nodes, more than nontumor tissue.

The germline V gene has CDR1 PRHDT and CDR2 FYEKMQ (reference sequence). The CDR3 is 15 amino acids in total, end residues counted. Breast cancer patients provided tissue from their axillary draining lymph nodes. As to this clonotype: Its target is unknown. The missing conserved phenylalanine or tryptophan at the end of this CDR3 makes a read error likely. The DNA is omitted, as the CDR3 cannot be located on it reliably, and the CDR3 follows TCRdb's listing.

V usage is TRBV13 and J usage is TRBJ2-2; the DNA was not compared with TRBD1, the D call given in the table. This TCR came from a female donor with breast cancer. Some clones in this sample may be carry-over from other donors' samples. Input material: axillary lymph node tissue. CDR3 protein: CASSLGTGNTGELRI.